This T cell receptor beta chain appears in the sequencing data of a study of CD8+ T cells in alopecia areata. Whole-study context: For the treated group, dosing was oral tofacitinib at 5 to 10 mg twice daily. Disease severity was quantified as SALT score of affected scalp area.

About this clone itself: No antigen is known for it.

Overall study results and limits: On tofacitinib, scalp clonality and expanded CD8+ clones among top 100 fell significantly.

Stated treatment: oral pan-JAK inhibitor, 5-10 mg twice daily. RNA was isolated and reverse transcribed to cDNA, the sequencing template. Assay used: immunoSEQ multiplex PCR; TCRdb lists only in-frame clones, some missing. The sample holds approximately 200,000 clones, roughly 64% seen once. Germline assignment: CDR1 SGHDT and CDR2 YYEEEE. V lost 0 bases and J lost 5, with 11 bases in between. The CDR3 covers 14 residues. V gene TRBV5-6 combines with J gene TRBJ2-5; D is unclear. The sample here was CD4+ T cells sorted from blood, taken at week 24, from a patient treated with tofacitinib. The sequence was obtained from a human donor with alopecia areata. The CDR3 here is CASSLGYPAETQYF. In DNA form, the CDR3 reads TGTGCCAGCAGCTTGGGCTACCCAGCGGAGACCCAGTACTTC.